The rows below give T cell receptor beta chains drawn from one sample of a study of CD4 T cells in relation to SARS-CoV-2 and coronaviruses. Assay used: immunoSEQ multiplex PCR; TCRdb lists only in-frame clones, some missing. Of fewer than 25,000 clones in the sample, roughly 73% were seen once. Antigens of these TCRs are unknown. Sequencing input: CD4+ T cells from PBMCs, cultured in vitro. The source is a human donor in good health. Each CDR3 is given with its conserved first and last residue. The D gene is left open where the match is weak. A clone size is listed for some rows: how often the clone was seen (once, few, many), or a class if it is expanded.

-	15	TRBV21-1	TRBJ1-2	-	TGTGCCAGCAGCAAGGAACAGCGGGTTAACTATGGCTACACCTTC	CASSKEQRVNYGYTF
-	15	TRBV5-1	TRBJ1-3	once	TGCGCCAGCAGCTTGTCTTATCTCTCTGGAAACACCATATATTTT	CASSLSYLSGNTIYF
-	12	TRBV4-1	TRBJ2-1	-	TGCGCCAGCAGCCACAGGATGGATGAGCAGTTCTTC	CASSHRMDEQFF
TRBD2	15	TRBV5-1	TRBJ2-2	-	TGCGCCAGCAGCCCCCTAGCGGGAAGGACCGGGGAGCTGTTTTTT	CASSPLAGRTGELFF
TRBD1	15	TRBV11-2	TRBJ2-3	-	TGTGCCAGCAGCGCGGACAGGGGGCCTGGAGATACGCAGTATTTT	CASSADRGPGDTQYF
TRBD2	16	TRBV24-1	TRBJ2-1	-	TGTGCCACCAGTGATACCCTGACTAGCGGGAGCCATGAGCAGTTCTTC	CATSDTLTSGSHEQFF
-	13	TRBV15	TRBJ2-7	-	TGTGCCACCAGCAGAGATTACCAGGGCGAGCAGTACTTC	CATSRDYQGEQYF
-	15	TRBV21-1	TRBJ1-1	-	TGTGCCAGCAGCAAAGTCAGGGAGATGAACACTGAAGCTTTCTTT	CASSKVREMNTEAFF
-	13	TRBV28	TRBJ2-2	-	TGTGCCAGTGGGGGTGGGGGCACCGGGGAGCTGTTTTTT	CASGGGGTGELFF
TRBD2	13	TRBV15	TRBJ2-7	once	TGTGCCACCAGCAGGGGACTAGCGTTGGAGCAGTACTTC	CATSRGLALEQYF
-	15	TRBV10-1	TRBJ2-3	-	TGCGCCAGCAGTCCCGCAGACACATCCACAGATACGCAGTATTTT	CASSPADTSTDTQYF
TRBD2	16	TRBV5-4	TRBJ2-3	-	TGTGCCAGCAGCTTTAAGCGGGAGGCAGGTACAGATACGCAGTATTTT	CASSFKREAGTDTQYF
TRBD1	15	TRBV19	TRBJ1-1	once	TGTGCCAGTAGTTTATTCACAGGGGGCAACACTGAAGCTTTCTTT	CASSLFTGGNTEAFF
-	12	TRBV27	TRBJ1-1	-	TGTGCCAGCAGTTCACCTGGGGTCGCAGCTTTCTTT	CASSSPGVAAFF
TRBD1	17	TRBV19	TRBJ1-5	-	TGTGCCAGTAGTATAGGAGGCGGACAGGGGCTTTATCAGCCCCAGCATTTT	CASSIGGGQGLYQPQHF
-	12	TRBV12-5	TRBJ1-1	-	TGTGCTAGTGGTTTGTGGGGAACTGAAGCTTTCTTT	CASGLWGTEAFF
-	14	TRBV27	TRBJ1-2	-	TGTGCCAGCAGCACAGGGAGAGTGGACTATGGCTACACCTTC	CASSTGRVDYGYTF
TRBD1	14	TRBV3-1/TRBV3-2	TRBJ1-5	-	TGTGCCAGCAGTCCGGGACAGGGACATCAGCCCCAGCATTTT	CASSPGQGHQPQHF